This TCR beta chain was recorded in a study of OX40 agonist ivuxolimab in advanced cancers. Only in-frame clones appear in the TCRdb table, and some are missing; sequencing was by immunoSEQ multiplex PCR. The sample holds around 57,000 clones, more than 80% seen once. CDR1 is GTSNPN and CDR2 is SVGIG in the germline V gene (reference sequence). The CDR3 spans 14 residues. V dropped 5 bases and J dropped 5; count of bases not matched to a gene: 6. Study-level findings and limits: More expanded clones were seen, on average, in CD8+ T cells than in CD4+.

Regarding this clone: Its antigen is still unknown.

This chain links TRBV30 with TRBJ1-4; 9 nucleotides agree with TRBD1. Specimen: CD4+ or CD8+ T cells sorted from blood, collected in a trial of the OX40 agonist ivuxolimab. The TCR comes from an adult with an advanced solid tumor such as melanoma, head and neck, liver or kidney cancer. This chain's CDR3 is CAWGTGTGNEKLFF. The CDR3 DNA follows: TGTGCCTGGGGAACCGGGACAGGGAATGAAAAACTGTTTTTT.